This TCR beta chain was sequenced for a study of regulatory T cells in long-lasting Graves disease. Overall study: Graves' disease counted as persistent after over 5 years of antithyroid drugs with positive TSH receptor antibodies.

Time point specified: persistent/refractory GD, antithyroid drugs over 5 years with positive TRAb. Generation of the TCR library employed RNA extracted from PBMCs. HTBI primers from iRepertoire and Arm-PCR of CDR3 regions yielded the TCR beta libraries. TCRdb used MiXCR to reprocess the multiplex PCR reads, holding one entry per CDR3 protein. The top ten hold roughly 20% of the sample, which has approximately 380,000 distinct CDR3 sequences, less than 25% seen once. This clonotype was seen ten or more times. Sequencing was performed on peripheral blood mononuclear cells (PBMCs), taken when the disease was refractory, from a patient treated with antithyroid drugs. The clonotype comes from a female donor with Graves disease.

This CDR3 is CASSLGQGLAGGFGANVLTF. The CDR3 DNA reads as TGTGCCAGCAGTTTAGGTCAGGGACTAGCGGGAGGGTTTGGGGCCAACGTCCTGACTTTC. The chain joins TRBV12-3 or TRBV12-4 to TRBJ2-6; 16 positions match TRBD2. This CDR3 has 20 residues. V dropped 1 base and J dropped 3; count of bases not matched to a gene: 6.